One sample yielded the 3 T cell receptor beta chains listed below, sequenced in a study of early T cells in non-severe SARS-CoV-2 infection. TCRdb ran MiXCR on the 5' RACE reads and lists one entry per CDR3 protein. The data contain tens of thousands of distinct CDR3 sequences, 20% to 25% of them singletons. This sample comprised whole blood, obtained at baseline. The source of these receptors is an adult who was a healthcare worker with PCR-confirmed SARS-CoV-2 infection or an uninfected control (not recorded which).

This clonotype has a count of ten or more. The chain uses TRBV7-9 and TRBJ1-4, with D unresolved. Germline loops: CDR1 SEHNR, CDR2 FQNEAQ (reference sequence). The V and J ends lost 1 base and 8 bases respectively, with 11 bases between them. This CDR3 contains 14 residues. As DNA, the CDR3 is TGTGCCAGCAGCTTAGAAGGGTTCCACGAAAAACTGTTTTTT. It specifies CASSLEGFHEKLFF.

This clonotype was counted only a few times. The chain recombines TRBV10-2 with TRBJ2-7; D is ambiguous. V was trimmed by 3 bases and J by 3 bases, leaving 15 bases between them. This CDR3 spans 15 amino acids. The germline V gene has CDR1 WSHSY and CDR2 SAAADI. The CDR3 loop reads CASSDSSRTIYEQYF. The CDR3, as DNA: TGCGCCAGCAGTGATTCCTCCAGGACCATCTACGAGCAGTACTTC.

In its sample, this clonotype was seen a few times. The gene calls are TRBV20-1 and TRBJ2-3; tentatively, D is TRBD1 (5 bases). Germline CDR1 is DFQATT and CDR2 is SNEGSKA (reference sequence). This CDR3 is built from 11 residues. V was trimmed by 6 bases and J by 5 bases, leaving 9 bases between them. The CDR3 loop is CSAPQGDTQYF. In DNA, the CDR3 is TGCAGTGCCCCCCAGGGAGATACGCAGTATTTT.